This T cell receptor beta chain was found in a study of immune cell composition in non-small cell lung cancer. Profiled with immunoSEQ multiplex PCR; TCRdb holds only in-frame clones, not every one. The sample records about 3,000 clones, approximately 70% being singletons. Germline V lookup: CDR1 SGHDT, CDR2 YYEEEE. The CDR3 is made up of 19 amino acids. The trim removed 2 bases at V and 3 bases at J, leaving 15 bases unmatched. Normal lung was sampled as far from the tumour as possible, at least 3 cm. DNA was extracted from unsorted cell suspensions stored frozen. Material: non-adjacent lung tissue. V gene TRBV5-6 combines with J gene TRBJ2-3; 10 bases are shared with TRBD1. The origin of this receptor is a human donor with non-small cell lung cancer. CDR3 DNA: TGTGCCAGCAGCTTACCCGGGACAGGGGCTGTTCACCGAACAGATACGCAGTATTTT. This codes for CASSLPGTGAVHRTDTQYF.